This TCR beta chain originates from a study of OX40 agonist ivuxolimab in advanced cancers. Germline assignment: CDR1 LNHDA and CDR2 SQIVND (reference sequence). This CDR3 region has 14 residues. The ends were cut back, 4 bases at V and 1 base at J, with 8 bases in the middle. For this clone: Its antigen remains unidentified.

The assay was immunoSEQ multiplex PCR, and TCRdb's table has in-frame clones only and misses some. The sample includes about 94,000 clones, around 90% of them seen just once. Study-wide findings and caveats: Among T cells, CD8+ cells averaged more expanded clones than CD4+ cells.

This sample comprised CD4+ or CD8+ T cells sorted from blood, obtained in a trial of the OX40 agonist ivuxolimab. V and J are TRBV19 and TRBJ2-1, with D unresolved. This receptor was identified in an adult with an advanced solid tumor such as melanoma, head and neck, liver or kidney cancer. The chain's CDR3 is CASSTTASYNEQFF. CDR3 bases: TGTGCCAGTAGTACGACCGCATCCTACAATGAGCAGTTCTTC.